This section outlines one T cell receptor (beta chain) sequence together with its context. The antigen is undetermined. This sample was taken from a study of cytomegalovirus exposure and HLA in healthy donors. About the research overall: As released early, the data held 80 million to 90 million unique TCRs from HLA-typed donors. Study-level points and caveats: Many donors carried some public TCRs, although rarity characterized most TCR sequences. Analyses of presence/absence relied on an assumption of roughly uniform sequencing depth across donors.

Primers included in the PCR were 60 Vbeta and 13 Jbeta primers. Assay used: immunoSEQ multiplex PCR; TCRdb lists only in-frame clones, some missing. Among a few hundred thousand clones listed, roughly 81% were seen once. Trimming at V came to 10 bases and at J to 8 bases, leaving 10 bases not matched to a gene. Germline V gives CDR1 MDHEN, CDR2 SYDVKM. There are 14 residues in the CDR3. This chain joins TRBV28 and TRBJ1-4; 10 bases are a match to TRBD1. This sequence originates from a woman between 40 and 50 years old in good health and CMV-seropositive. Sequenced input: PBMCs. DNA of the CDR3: TGTGCCATCGACACCGGGACAGGGGCCGAAAAACTGTTTTTT. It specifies CAIDTGTGAEKLFF.